Detailed here is one T cell receptor (beta chain). Antigen unknown. The data derive from a study of cytomegalovirus exposure and HLA in healthy donors. Study-wide results and limits: High specificity and sensitivity for cytomegalovirus status were reported for the classifier.

The germline gives CDR1 MNHEY, CDR2 SVGAGI. The CDR3 runs to 15 residues. After removal of 5 bases from V and 0 bases from J, the junction contained 5 bases not matched to a gene. It was with 60 Vbeta and 13 Jbeta primers that the PCR ran. TCRdb's table, derived via immunoSEQ multiplex PCR, lists solely in-frame clones and lacks some. The table includes around 130,000 clones, around 80% detected once. The clonotype comes from a woman aged 50 to 60 in good health and CMV-seronegative. The sequencing input was PBMCs. The chain uses TRBV6-5 and TRBJ2-7, with 9 bases identical to TRBD2. CDR3 DNA: TGTGCCAGCAGTCTCCTAGCGGGGAGCTCCTACGAGCAGTACTTC. Protein: CASSLLAGSSYEQYF.